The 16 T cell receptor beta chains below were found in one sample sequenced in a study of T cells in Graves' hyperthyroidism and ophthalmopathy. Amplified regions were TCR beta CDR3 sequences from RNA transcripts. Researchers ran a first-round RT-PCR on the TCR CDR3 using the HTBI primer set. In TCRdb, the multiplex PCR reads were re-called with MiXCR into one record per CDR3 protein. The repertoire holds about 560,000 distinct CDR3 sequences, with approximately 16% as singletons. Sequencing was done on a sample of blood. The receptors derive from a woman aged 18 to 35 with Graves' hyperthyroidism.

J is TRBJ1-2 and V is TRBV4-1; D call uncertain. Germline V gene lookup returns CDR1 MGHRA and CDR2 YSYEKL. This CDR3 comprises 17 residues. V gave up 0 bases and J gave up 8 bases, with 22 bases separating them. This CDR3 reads CASSQDPSSGSLRGYTF. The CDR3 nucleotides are TGCGCCAGCAGCCAAGATCCGAGCAGCGGGTCTTTGCGGGGCTACACCTTC.

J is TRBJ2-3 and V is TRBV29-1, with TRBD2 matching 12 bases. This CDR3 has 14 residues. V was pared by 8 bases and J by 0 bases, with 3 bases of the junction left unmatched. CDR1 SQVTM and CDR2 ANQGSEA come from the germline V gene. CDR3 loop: CSTGTSGSTDTQYF. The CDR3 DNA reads TGCAGCACAGGGACTAGCGGGAGCACAGATACGCAGTATTTT.

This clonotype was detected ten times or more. CDR3 bases: TGCGCCAGCAGCTTGTCGACAGGGAGGACTGAAGCTTTCTTT. Protein sequence: CASSLSTGRTEAFF. The chain has TRBV5-1 and TRBJ1-1; the match to TRBD1 covers 7 bases. Trimming removed 1 base from V and 5 bases from J; junction bases left unmatched: 5. The CDR3 is 14 amino acids. CDR1 SGHRS and CDR2 YFSETQ come from the germline V gene.

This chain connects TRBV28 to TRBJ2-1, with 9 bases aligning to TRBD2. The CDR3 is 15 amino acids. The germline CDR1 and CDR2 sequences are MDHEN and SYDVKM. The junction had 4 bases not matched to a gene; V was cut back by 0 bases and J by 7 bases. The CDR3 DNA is TGTGCCAGCAGTTTATGGGCTAGCGGGATGAATGAGCAGTTCTTC. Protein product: CASSLWASGMNEQFF.

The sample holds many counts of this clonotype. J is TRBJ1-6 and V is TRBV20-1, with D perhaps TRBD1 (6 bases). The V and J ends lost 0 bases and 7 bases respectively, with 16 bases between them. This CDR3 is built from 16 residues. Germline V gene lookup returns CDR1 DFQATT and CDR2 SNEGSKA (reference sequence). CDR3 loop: CSARDLRAGENSPLHF. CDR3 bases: TGCAGTGCTAGAGATCTCAGGGCAGGGGAAAATTCACCCCTCCACTTT.

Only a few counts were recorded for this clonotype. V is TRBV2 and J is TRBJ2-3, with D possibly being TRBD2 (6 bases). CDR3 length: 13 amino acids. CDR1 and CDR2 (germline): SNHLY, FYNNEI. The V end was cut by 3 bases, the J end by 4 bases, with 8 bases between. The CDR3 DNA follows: TGTGCCAGCAGTGAGGGACTCCCAGATACGCAGTATTTT. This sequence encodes CASSEGLPDTQYF.

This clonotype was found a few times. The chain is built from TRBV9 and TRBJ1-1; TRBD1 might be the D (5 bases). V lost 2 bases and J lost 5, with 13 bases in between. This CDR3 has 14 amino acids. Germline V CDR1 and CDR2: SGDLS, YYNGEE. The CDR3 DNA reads TGTGCCAGCAGCGTGTCCGGGCAGGGTACTGAAGCTTTCTTT. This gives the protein CASSVSGQGTEAFF.

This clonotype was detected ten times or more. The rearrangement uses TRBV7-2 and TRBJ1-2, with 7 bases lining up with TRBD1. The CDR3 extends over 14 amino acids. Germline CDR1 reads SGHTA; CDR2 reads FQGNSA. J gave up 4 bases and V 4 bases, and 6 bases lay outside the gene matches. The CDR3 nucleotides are TGTGCCAGCAGCTCGGACAGGTTTTTCTATGGCTACACCTTC. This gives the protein CASSSDRFFYGYTF.

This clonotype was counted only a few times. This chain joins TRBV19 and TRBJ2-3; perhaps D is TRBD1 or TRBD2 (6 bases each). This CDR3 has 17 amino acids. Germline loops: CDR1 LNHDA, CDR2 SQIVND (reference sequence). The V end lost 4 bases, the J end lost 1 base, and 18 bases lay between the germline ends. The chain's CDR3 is CASSRGGTGAGTDTQYF. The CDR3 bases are TGTGCCAGTAGTAGAGGGGGGACGGGGGCAGGCACAGATACGCAGTATTTT.

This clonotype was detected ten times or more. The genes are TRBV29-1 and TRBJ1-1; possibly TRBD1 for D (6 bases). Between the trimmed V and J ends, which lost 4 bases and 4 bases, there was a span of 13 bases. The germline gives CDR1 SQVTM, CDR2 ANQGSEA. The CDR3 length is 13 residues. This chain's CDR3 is CSVADRRGTEAFF. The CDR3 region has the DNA TGCAGCGTTGCGGACAGAAGGGGCACTGAAGCTTTCTTT. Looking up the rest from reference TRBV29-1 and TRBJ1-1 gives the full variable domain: SAVISQKPSRDICQRGTSLTIQCQVDSQVTMMFWYRQQPGQSLTLIATANQGSEATYESGFVIDKFPISRPNLTFSTLTVSNMSPEDSSIYLCSVADRRGTEAFFGQGTRLTVV.

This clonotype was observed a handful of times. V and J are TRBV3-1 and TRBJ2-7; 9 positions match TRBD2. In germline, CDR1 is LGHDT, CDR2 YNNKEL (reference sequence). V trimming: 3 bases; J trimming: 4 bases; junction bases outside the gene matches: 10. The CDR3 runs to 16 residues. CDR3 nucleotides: TGTGCCAGCAGCCAGCCGGATAGCGGGAGACGTTACGAGCAGTACTTC. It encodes CASSQPDSGRRYEQYF.

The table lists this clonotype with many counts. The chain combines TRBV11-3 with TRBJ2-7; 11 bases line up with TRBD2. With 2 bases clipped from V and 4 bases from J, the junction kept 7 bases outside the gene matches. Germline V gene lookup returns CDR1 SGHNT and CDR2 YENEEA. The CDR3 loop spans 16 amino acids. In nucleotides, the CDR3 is TGTGCCAGCAGCTTATTCTTCAGGACTAGCGGGTACGAGCAGTACTTC. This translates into CASSLFFRTSGYEQYF. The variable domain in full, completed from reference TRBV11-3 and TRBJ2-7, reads EAGVVQSPRYKIIEKKQPVAFWCNPISGHNTLYWYLQNLGQGPELLIRYENEEAVDDSQLPKDRFSAERLKGVDSTLKIQPAELGDSAVYLCASSLFFRTSGYEQYFGPGTRLTVT.

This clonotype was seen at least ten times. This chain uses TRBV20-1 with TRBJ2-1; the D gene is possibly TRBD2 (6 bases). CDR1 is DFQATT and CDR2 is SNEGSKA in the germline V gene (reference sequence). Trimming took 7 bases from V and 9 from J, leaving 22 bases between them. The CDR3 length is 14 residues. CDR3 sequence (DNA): TGCAGTGAACGACGCGGCAGGGAGGCTACTGAGCAGTTCTTC. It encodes CSERRGREATEQFF.

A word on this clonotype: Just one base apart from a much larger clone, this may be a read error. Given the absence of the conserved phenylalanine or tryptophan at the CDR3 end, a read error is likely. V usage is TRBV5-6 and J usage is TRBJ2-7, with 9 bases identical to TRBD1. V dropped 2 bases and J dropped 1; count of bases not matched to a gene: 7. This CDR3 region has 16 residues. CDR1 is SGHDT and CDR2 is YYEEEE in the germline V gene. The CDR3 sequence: CASSFGDRDVSYEQYL. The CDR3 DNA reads TGTGCCAGCAGCTTTGGGGACAGGGATGTTTCCTACGAGCAGTACCTC.

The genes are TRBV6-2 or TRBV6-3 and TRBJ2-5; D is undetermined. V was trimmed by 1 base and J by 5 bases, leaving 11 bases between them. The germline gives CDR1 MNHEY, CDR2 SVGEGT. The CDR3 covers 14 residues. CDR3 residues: CASSYYPNAETQYF. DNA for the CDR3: TGTGCCAGCAGTTACTATCCTAACGCGGAGACCCAGTACTTC.

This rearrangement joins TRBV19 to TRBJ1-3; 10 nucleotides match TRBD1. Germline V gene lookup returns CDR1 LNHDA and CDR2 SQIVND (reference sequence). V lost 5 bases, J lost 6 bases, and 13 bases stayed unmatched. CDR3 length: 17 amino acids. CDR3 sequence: CASSAFPRQGALNTIYF. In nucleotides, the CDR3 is TGTGCCAGTAGTGCCTTCCCTAGACAGGGGGCACTAAACACCATATATTTT.